These T cell receptor beta chains were read from a single sample in a study of T cell responses to AZD1222 COVID-19 vaccine. The data were produced by immunoSEQ multiplex PCR, yet TCRdb's version contains in-frame clones alone and is incomplete. The sample has 99,000 or so clones, roughly 85% seen once; the top ten hold less than 3%. Sequenced here: peripheral blood, sampled on day 0 of AZD1222 vaccination. These receptors were obtained from an adult in good health. The CDR3 runs from the conserved cysteine through the conserved F or W. Each record gives: clone size, J gene, D gene, V gene, CDR3 protein, CDR3 DNA. D genes are given only for firm matches. Not every row has a clone size; where given, it reads once, few, many or a size class.

clone size: NA
J gene: TRBJ1-2
D gene: NA
V gene: TRBV19
CDR3 protein: CASWRPGRDSSNYNYGYTF
CDR3 DNA: TGTGCCAGTTGGAGGCCGGGGAGGGACTCTTCAAATTATAACTATGGCTACACCTTC

clone size: few
J gene: TRBJ1-2
D gene: NA
V gene: TRBV2
CDR3 protein: CASSEVGTYGYTF
CDR3 DNA: TGTGCCAGCAGTGAAGTGGGGACCTATGGCTACACCTTC

clone size: NA
J gene: TRBJ2-2
D gene: TRBD1
V gene: TRBV29-1
CDR3 protein: CSVEEDRGSNTGELFF
CDR3 DNA: TGCAGCGTTGAAGAGGACAGGGGCTCGAACACCGGGGAGCTGTTTTTT

clone size: NA
J gene: TRBJ1-1
D gene: NA
V gene: TRBV27
CDR3 protein: CASSLRSGTTEAFF
CDR3 DNA: TGTGCCAGCAGCCTAAGGTCGGGTACCACTGAAGCTTTCTTT

clone size: NA
J gene: TRBJ1-5
D gene: NA
V gene: TRBV6-5
CDR3 protein: CASTEGGGNQPQHF
CDR3 DNA: TGTGCCAGCACCGAGGGGGGGGGCAATCAGCCCCAGCATTTT

clone size: NA
J gene: TRBJ2-3
D gene: NA
V gene: TRBV2
CDR3 protein: CASSDRTDTQYF
CDR3 DNA: TGTGCCAGCAGTGACAGGACAGATACGCAGTATTTT

clone size: NA
J gene: TRBJ2-5
D gene: NA
V gene: TRBV6-2/TRBV6-3
CDR3 protein: CASSPTSEGGETQYF
CDR3 DNA: TGTGCCAGCAGTCCCACGAGTGAGGGAGGAGAGACCCAGTACTTC

clone size: once
J gene: TRBJ2-5
D gene: NA
V gene: TRBV5-8
CDR3 protein: CASSLRGSPGATQYF
CDR3 DNA: TGTGCCAGCAGCTTGCGGGGCAGCCCGGGTGCGACCCAGTACTTC

clone size: NA
J gene: TRBJ1-3
D gene: TRBD1
V gene: TRBV7-6
CDR3 protein: CASSPQPLSTTGGSGNTIYF
CDR3 DNA: TGTGCCAGCAGCCCACAACCTCTCTCTACAACAGGGGGCTCTGGAAACACCATATATTTT

clone size: NA
J gene: TRBJ1-2
D gene: TRBD1
V gene: TRBV27
CDR3 protein: CASRPGGVTVNGYTF
CDR3 DNA: TGTGCCAGCAGACCAGGGGGCGTAACGGTCAATGGCTACACCTTC

clone size: once
J gene: TRBJ1-3
D gene: TRBD1
V gene: TRBV12-3/TRBV12-4
CDR3 protein: CASRRQGPNTIYF
CDR3 DNA: TGTGCCAGCAGACGACAGGGGCCAAACACCATATATTTT

clone size: NA
J gene: TRBJ1-4
D gene: NA
V gene: TRBV13
CDR3 protein: CASSLNEKLFF
CDR3 DNA: TGTGCCAGCAGCTTGAATGAAAAACTGTTTTTT

clone size: NA
J gene: TRBJ1-6
D gene: NA
V gene: TRBV6-4
CDR3 protein: CASSLGPGSPLHF
CDR3 DNA: TGTGCCAGCAGCCTCGGACCGGGTTCACCCCTCCACTTT

clone size: NA
J gene: TRBJ1-4
D gene: NA
V gene: TRBV11-2
CDR3 protein: CASSSRGGGGGNEKLFF
CDR3 DNA: TGTGCCAGCAGCTCGCGGGGAGGGGGAGGTGGCAATGAAAAACTGTTTTTT

clone size: NA
J gene: TRBJ1-1
D gene: TRBD1
V gene: TRBV24-1
CDR3 protein: CAIDGAPGGRRNTEAFF
CDR3 DNA: TGTGCCATCGATGGGGCGCCAGGGGGGCGGAGGAACACTGAAGCTTTCTTT

clone size: NA
J gene: TRBJ2-1
D gene: TRBD1
V gene: TRBV7-3
CDR3 protein: CASSPDRGRAALNEQFF
CDR3 DNA: TGTGCCAGCAGTCCCGACAGGGGGCGGGCAGCCCTCAATGAGCAGTTCTTC

clone size: NA
J gene: TRBJ2-2
D gene: NA
V gene: TRBV19
CDR3 protein: CASSNQGGGELFF
CDR3 DNA: TGTGCCAGTAGTAATCAAGGAGGCGGGGAGCTGTTTTTT

clone size: NA
J gene: TRBJ1-6
D gene: NA
V gene: TRBV19
CDR3 protein: CARQKGASYNSPLHF
CDR3 DNA: TGTGCCAGGCAAAAGGGAGCCTCCTATAATTCACCCCTCCACTTT

clone size: NA
J gene: TRBJ1-5
D gene: NA
V gene: TRBV12-1
CDR3 protein: CASSLSRDRKGLLKVSNQPQHF
CDR3 DNA: TGTGCCAGCAGCCTGTCCCGGGACAGGAAGGGCCTATTGAAAGTGAGCAATCAGCCCCAGCATTTT

clone size: NA
J gene: TRBJ2-1
D gene: TRBD2
V gene: TRBV6-2/TRBV6-3
CDR3 protein: CASSKAPWSGGRLSSYNEQFF
CDR3 DNA: TGTGCCAGCAGTAAGGCCCCCTGGAGCGGGGGCCGGCTGAGCTCCTACAATGAGCAGTTCTTC

clone size: NA
J gene: TRBJ1-1
D gene: NA
V gene: TRBV6-5
CDR3 protein: CASGTGNTEAFF
CDR3 DNA: TGTGCCAGCGGGACTGGAAACACTGAAGCTTTCTTT

clone size: NA
J gene: TRBJ1-4
D gene: TRBD1
V gene: TRBV4-2
CDR3 protein: CASSPMRQGINEKLFF
CDR3 DNA: TGTGCCAGCAGCCCGATGCGACAGGGGATTAATGAAAAACTGTTTTTT

clone size: NA
J gene: TRBJ1-1
D gene: TRBD1
V gene: TRBV6-1
CDR3 protein: CASSEFRWTGSVAEAFF
CDR3 DNA: TGTGCCAGCAGTGAATTCAGGTGGACAGGGAGTGTCGCTGAAGCTTTCTTT

clone size: NA
J gene: TRBJ2-2
D gene: TRBD1
V gene: TRBV29-1
CDR3 protein: CSVGPGTGGTGELFF
CDR3 DNA: TGCAGCGTTGGTCCCGGGACAGGGGGCACCGGGGAGCTGTTTTTT

clone size: NA
J gene: TRBJ2-7
D gene: TRBD2
V gene: TRBV19
CDR3 protein: CASSIGLAGEQYF
CDR3 DNA: TGTGCCAGTAGTATAGGGCTAGCGGGGGAGCAGTACTTC

clone size: NA
J gene: TRBJ2-3
D gene: TRBD2
V gene: TRBV7-2
CDR3 protein: CASSLVLAGGPSTDTQYF
CDR3 DNA: TGTGCCAGCAGCTTAGTTCTAGCGGGGGGGCCTAGCACAGATACGCAGTATTTT

clone size: NA
J gene: TRBJ2-3
D gene: TRBD2
V gene: TRBV7-8
CDR3 protein: CASTRGLAVGTDTQYF
CDR3 DNA: TGTGCCAGCACCAGGGGACTAGCGGTTGGCACAGATACGCAGTATTTT

clone size: once
J gene: TRBJ1-5
D gene: NA
V gene: TRBV27
CDR3 protein: CASREYSDGNQPQHF
CDR3 DNA: TGTGCCAGCAGAGAATACTCGGACGGGAATCAGCCCCAGCATTTT

clone size: NA
J gene: TRBJ1-5
D gene: NA
V gene: TRBV24-1
CDR3 protein: CATSDHRSNQPQHF
CDR3 DNA: TGTGCCACCAGTGATCACAGAAGCAATCAGCCCCAGCATTTT

clone size: NA
J gene: TRBJ2-7
D gene: NA
V gene: TRBV18
CDR3 protein: CASSPVQTSYEQYF
CDR3 DNA: TGTGCCAGCTCACCTGTACAGACATCCTACGAGCAGTACTTC

clone size: NA
J gene: TRBJ1-5
D gene: NA
V gene: TRBV6-6
CDR3 protein: CASSSGSQPQHF
CDR3 DNA: TGTGCCAGCAGTTCAGGGAGCCAGCCCCAGCATTTT

clone size: NA
J gene: TRBJ2-1
D gene: NA
V gene: TRBV7-2
CDR3 protein: CASSLRQDNEQFF
CDR3 DNA: TGTGCCAGCAGCCTCCGACAGGACAATGAGCAGTTCTTC

clone size: NA
J gene: TRBJ2-7
D gene: NA
V gene: TRBV7-8
CDR3 protein: CASSLALGDYEQYF
CDR3 DNA: TGTGCCAGCAGCTTAGCGCTAGGGGACTACGAGCAGTACTTC

clone size: NA
J gene: TRBJ1-2
D gene: NA
V gene: TRBV5-6
CDR3 protein: CASSLEGRGGYTF
CDR3 DNA: TGTGCCAGCAGCTTGGAGGGCAGAGGTGGCTACACCTTC

clone size: once
J gene: TRBJ1-5
D gene: NA
V gene: TRBV4-2
CDR3 protein: CASSQAGNSNQPQHF
CDR3 DNA: TGTGCCAGCAGCCAAGCAGGGAATAGCAATCAGCCCCAGCATTTT

clone size: NA
J gene: TRBJ2-1
D gene: NA
V gene: TRBV12-3/TRBV12-4
CDR3 protein: CASSGTGNEQFF
CDR3 DNA: TGTGCCAGCAGCGGGACCGGGAATGAGCAGTTCTTC

clone size: NA
J gene: TRBJ1-1
D gene: TRBD1
V gene: TRBV29-1
CDR3 protein: CSTGQGSTEAFF
CDR3 DNA: TGCAGCACGGGACAGGGGAGCACTGAAGCTTTCTTT

clone size: NA
J gene: TRBJ2-2
D gene: TRBD1
V gene: TRBV2
CDR3 protein: CASSTGQGAAGELFF
CDR3 DNA: TGTGCCAGCAGTACCGGACAGGGGGCGGCCGGGGAGCTGTTTTTT

clone size: NA
J gene: TRBJ2-2
D gene: NA
V gene: TRBV6-2/TRBV6-3
CDR3 protein: CASSYGAEPNTGELFF
CDR3 DNA: TGTGCCAGCAGTTACGGAGCGGAACCGAACACCGGGGAGCTGTTTTTT

clone size: NA
J gene: TRBJ1-2
D gene: TRBD1
V gene: TRBV7-9
CDR3 protein: CASSESGQGDGYTF
CDR3 DNA: TGTGCCAGCAGTGAATCCGGACAGGGAGATGGCTACACCTTC

clone size: NA
J gene: TRBJ1-1
D gene: NA
V gene: TRBV19
CDR3 protein: CASSFKGGTEAFF
CDR3 DNA: TGTGCCAGTAGTTTTAAAGGGGGCACTGAAGCTTTCTTT

clone size: NA
J gene: TRBJ1-3
D gene: NA
V gene: TRBV30
CDR3 protein: CAWSILGGRNTIYF
CDR3 DNA: TGTGCCTGGAGTATTCTGGGGGGAAGGAACACCATATATTTT

clone size: NA
J gene: TRBJ1-2
D gene: TRBD1
V gene: TRBV12-5
CDR3 protein: CASGGTASNYGYTF
CDR3 DNA: TGTGCTAGTGGTGGGACAGCCTCTAACTATGGCTACACCTTC

clone size: NA
J gene: TRBJ1-1
D gene: NA
V gene: TRBV2
CDR3 protein: CASKRGISDTEAFF
CDR3 DNA: TGTGCCAGCAAAAGGGGCATTTCGGACACTGAAGCTTTCTTT

clone size: NA
J gene: TRBJ2-2
D gene: NA
V gene: TRBV5-1
CDR3 protein: CASSLAAAGTGELFF
CDR3 DNA: TGTGCCAGCAGCTTAGCGGCAGCAGGGACCGGGGAGCTGTTTTTT

clone size: once
J gene: TRBJ2-4
D gene: TRBD1
V gene: TRBV18
CDR3 protein: CASSQRQGQQNIQYF
CDR3 DNA: TGTGCCAGCTCACAACGACAGGGCCAGCAAAACATTCAGTACTTC

clone size: NA
J gene: TRBJ1-1
D gene: NA
V gene: TRBV9
CDR3 protein: CASSITGALNTEAFF
CDR3 DNA: TGTGCCAGCAGCATAACGGGAGCTTTGAACACTGAAGCTTTCTTT

clone size: NA
J gene: TRBJ1-6
D gene: NA
V gene: TRBV9
CDR3 protein: CASSVVGRNSPLHF
CDR3 DNA: TGTGCCAGCAGCGTAGTCGGGAGGAATTCACCCCTCCACTTT

clone size: NA
J gene: TRBJ1-3
D gene: TRBD1
V gene: TRBV5-1
CDR3 protein: CASSFGDRSGNTIYF
CDR3 DNA: TGCGCCAGCAGCTTCGGGGACAGGTCTGGAAACACCATATATTTT

clone size: NA
J gene: TRBJ1-1
D gene: NA
V gene: TRBV18
CDR3 protein: CASSRGPQGLVNTEAFF
CDR3 DNA: TGTGCCAGCTCACGAGGCCCCCAGGGGTTGGTTAACACTGAAGCTTTCTTT

clone size: few
J gene: TRBJ2-7
D gene: TRBD1
V gene: TRBV10-3
CDR3 protein: CAISDRGRSSYEQYF
CDR3 DNA: TGTGCCATCAGCGACAGGGGCAGGAGCTCCTACGAGCAGTACTTC